This TCR beta chain is drawn from a study of tissue T cells after allogeneic stem cell transplantation. This clone was detected once. Its antigen is unidentified. Gene labels here are mouse ones. General study results and limits: Anatomically similar tissues had similar TCR repertoires within each patient. Only a limited share of tissue TCRs appeared in blood or spleen.

The data were produced by immunoSEQ multiplex PCR, yet TCRdb's version contains in-frame clones alone and is incomplete. The data contain about 1,900 clones, 54% of them singletons. Time point described: mouse harvest day 7 after allogeneic transplant. Mouse grafts combined 10^7 T-cell-depleted bone marrow cells with 10^6 splenic CD5+ T cells. B6 (H2b) cells into BALB/c (H2d) mice; tissues taken at day 7 or 14. Specimen: spleen. This receptor was obtained from a female BALB/c mouse given C57BL/6 T cells with graft-versus-host disease after an allogeneic hematopoietic cell transplant.

The CDR3 loop reads CTCSAERQPANTEVFF. The sequenced part of the CDR3 DNA is TGCACCTGCAGTGCAGAAAGACAGCCTGCAAACACAGAAGTCTTC. J is TRBJ1-1 and V is TRBV1; maybe TRBD1 (5 bases). The sequenced fragment ends 1 residue before the CDR3 boundary, so the rest is inferred from the germline J gene. Germline V gives CDR1 NSQYPW, CDR2 LRSPGD (reference sequence). Trimming pared 0 bases from V and 0 bases from J, leaving 11 bases between. The CDR3 consists of 16 residues.